This T cell receptor (beta chain) was documented in a study of T cell clones after liver transplantation. Study-wide context: Patients counted as tolerant after at least one year off all immunosuppression, enzymes not exceeding twice normal.

On this clone itself: Antigen: not known.

Findings of the study overall: Rather than being deleted, graft donor-reactive T cells may have moved into the graft.

The protocol was immunoSEQ multiplex PCR, while the TCRdb copy is restricted to in-frame clones and leaves out a portion. The sample holds some 15,000 clones, 80% to 95% seen once. This sequence originates from a human donor who received a liver transplant. The sample here was CD8+ T cells from blood, taken before liver transplant.

The CDR3 coding sequence is TGTGCCACCAGCAGTTTAGACTATTTTCAGTACTTC. It codes for CATSSLDYFQYF. The rearrangement joins TRBV15 to TRBJ2-5, with a tentative D call TRBD2 (5 bases). This CDR3 is built from 12 residues. V shed 3 bases and J shed 11 bases, with 13 bases lying between them. Germline V gene data show CDR1 as LNHNV and CDR2 as YYDKDF (reference sequence).